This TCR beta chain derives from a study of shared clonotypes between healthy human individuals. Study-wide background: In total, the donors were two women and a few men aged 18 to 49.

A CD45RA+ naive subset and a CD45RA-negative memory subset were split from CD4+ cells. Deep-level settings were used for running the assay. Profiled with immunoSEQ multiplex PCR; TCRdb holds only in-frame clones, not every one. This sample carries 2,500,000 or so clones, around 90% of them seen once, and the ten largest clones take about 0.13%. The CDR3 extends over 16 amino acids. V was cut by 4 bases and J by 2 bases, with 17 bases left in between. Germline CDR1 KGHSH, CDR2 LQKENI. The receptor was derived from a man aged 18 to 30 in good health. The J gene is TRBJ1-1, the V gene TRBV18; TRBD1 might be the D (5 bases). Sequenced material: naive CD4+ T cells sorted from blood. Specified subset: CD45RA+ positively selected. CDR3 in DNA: TGTGCCAGCTCACGAACAACCGGGACCGATAACACTGAAGCTTTCTTT. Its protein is CASSRTTGTDNTEAFF.